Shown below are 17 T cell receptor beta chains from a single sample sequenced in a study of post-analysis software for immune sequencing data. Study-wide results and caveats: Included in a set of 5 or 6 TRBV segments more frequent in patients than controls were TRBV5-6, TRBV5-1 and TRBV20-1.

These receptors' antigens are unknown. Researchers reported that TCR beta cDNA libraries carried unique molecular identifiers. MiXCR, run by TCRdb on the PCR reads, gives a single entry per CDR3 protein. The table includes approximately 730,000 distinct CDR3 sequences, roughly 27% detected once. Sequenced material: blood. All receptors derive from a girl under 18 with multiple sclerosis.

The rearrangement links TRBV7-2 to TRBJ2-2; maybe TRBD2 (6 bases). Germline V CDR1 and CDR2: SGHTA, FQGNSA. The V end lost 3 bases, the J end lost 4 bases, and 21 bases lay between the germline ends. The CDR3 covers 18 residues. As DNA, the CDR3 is TGTGCCAGCAGCTTTGAGGTAGCGGCAGGTGGGGGCACCGGGGAGCTGTTTTTT. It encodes CASSFEVAAGGGTGELFF. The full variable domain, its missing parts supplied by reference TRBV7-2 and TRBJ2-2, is GAGVSQSPSNKVTEKGKDVELRCDPISGHTALYWYRQSLGQGLEFLIYFQGNSAPDKSGLPSDRFSAERTGGSVSTLTIQRTQQEDSAVYLCASSFEVAAGGGTGELFFGEGSRLTVL.

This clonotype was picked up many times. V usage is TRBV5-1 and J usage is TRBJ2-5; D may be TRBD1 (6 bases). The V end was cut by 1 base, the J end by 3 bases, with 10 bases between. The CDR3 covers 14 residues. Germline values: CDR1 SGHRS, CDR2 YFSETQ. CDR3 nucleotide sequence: TGCGCCAGCAGCTTGTTGGGGGCTGAAGAGACCCAGTACTTC. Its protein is CASSLLGAEETQYF.

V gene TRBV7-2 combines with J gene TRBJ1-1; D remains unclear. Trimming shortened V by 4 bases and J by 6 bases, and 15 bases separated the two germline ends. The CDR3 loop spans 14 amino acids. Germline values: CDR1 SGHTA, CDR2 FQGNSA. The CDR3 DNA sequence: TGTGCCAGCAGCTCCCAGGATACGGGGTCTGAAGCTTTCTTT. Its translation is CASSSQDTGSEAFF.

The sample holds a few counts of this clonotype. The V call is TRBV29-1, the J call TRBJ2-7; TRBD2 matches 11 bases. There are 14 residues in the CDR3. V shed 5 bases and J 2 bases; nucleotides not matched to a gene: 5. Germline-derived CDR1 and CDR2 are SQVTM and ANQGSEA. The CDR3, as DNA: TGCAGCGTTCCCGGACTAGCGGGCGCCTACGAGCAGTACTTC. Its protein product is CSVPGLAGAYEQYF.

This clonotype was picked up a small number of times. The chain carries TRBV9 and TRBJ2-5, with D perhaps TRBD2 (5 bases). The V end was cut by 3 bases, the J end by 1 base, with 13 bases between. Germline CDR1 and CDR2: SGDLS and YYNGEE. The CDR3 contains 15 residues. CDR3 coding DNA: TGTGCCAGCAGCGCCCGGTCCGGACTCCAAGAGACCCAGTACTTC. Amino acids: CASSARSGLQETQYF.

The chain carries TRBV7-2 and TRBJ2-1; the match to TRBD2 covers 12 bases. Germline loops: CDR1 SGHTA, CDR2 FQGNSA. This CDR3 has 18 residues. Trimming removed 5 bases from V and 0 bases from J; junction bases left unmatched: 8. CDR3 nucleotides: TGTGCCAGCAGCCCGCTAGCGGGGGGGACGAGCTCCTACAATGAGCAGTTCTTC. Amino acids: CASSPLAGGTSSYNEQFF.

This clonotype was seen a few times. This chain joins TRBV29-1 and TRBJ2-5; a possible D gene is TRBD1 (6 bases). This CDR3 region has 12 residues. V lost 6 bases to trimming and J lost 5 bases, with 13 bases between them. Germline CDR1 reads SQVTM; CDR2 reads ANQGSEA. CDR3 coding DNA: TGCAGCGTGCTCACAGGGACGGAGACCCAGTACTTC. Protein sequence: CSVLTGTETQYF.

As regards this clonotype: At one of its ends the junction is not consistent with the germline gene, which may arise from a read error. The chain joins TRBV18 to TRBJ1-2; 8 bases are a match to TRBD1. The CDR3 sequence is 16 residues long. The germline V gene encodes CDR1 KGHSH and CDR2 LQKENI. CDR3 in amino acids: CAGSPGQGSTVYGYTF. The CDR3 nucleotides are TGTGCCGGCTCACCAGGACAGGGATCAACTGTCTATGGCTACACCTTC.

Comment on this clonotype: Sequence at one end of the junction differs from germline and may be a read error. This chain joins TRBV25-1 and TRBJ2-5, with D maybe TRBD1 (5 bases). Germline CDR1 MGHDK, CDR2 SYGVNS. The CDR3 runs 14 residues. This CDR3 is CASSDSPRVKTQDF. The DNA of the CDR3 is TGTGCCAGCAGTGACAGCCCCAGGGTGAAGACCCAGGACTTC.

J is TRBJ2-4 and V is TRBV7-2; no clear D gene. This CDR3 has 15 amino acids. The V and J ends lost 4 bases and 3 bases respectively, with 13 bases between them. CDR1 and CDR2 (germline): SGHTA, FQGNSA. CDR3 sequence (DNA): TGTGCCAGCAGCTCTGCCCCTTGGGGCAAAAACATTCAGTACTTC. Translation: CASSSAPWGKNIQYF.

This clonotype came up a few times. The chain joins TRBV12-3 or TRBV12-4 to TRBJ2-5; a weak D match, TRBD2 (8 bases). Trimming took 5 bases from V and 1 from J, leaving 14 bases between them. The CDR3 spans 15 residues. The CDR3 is CASSGTRGPQETQYF. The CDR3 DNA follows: TGTGCCAGCAGTGGGACTAGGGGGCCCCAAGAGACCCAGTACTTC.

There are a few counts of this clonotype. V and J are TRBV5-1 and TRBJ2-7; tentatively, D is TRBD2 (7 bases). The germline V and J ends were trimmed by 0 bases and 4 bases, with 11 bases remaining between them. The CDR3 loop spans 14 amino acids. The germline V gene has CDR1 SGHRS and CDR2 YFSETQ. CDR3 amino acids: CASSLVRGAYEQYF. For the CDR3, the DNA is TGCGCCAGCAGCTTGGTTCGGGGGGCGTACGAGCAGTACTTC.

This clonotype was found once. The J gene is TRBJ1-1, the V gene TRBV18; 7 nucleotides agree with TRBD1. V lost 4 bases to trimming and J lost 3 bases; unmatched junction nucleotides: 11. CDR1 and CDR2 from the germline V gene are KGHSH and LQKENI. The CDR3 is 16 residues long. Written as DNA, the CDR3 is TGTGCCAGCTCACAAAGCCCGGACAGGTCGCACACTGAAGCTTTCTTT. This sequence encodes CASSQSPDRSHTEAFF.

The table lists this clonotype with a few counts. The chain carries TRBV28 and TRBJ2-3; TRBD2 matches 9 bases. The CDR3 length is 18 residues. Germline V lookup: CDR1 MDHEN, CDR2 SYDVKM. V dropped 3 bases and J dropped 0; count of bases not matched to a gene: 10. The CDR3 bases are TGTGCCAGCAGTTTCGGTAGCGGGGGCCCGTTTAGCACAGATACGCAGTATTTT. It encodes CASSFGSGGPFSTDTQYF.

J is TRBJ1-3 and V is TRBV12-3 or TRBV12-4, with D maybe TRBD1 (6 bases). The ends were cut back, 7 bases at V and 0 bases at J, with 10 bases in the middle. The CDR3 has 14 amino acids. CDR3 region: CASTWDISGNTIYF. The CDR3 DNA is TGTGCCAGCACCTGGGACATCTCTGGAAACACCATATATTTT.

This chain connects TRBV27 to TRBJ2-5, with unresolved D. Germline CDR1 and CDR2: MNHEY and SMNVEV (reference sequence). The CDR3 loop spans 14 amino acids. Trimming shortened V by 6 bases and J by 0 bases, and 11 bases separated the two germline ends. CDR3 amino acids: CASRSGWDQETQYF. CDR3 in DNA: TGTGCCAGCAGGTCCGGCTGGGACCAAGAGACCCAGTACTTC.

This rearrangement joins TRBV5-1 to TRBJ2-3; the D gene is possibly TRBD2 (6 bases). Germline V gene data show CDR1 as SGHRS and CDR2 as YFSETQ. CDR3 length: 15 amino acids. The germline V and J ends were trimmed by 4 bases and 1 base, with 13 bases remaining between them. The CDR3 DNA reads TGCGCCAGCAGCGTAACAGCGGGTGGCACAGATACGCAGTATTTT. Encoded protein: CASSVTAGGTDTQYF.